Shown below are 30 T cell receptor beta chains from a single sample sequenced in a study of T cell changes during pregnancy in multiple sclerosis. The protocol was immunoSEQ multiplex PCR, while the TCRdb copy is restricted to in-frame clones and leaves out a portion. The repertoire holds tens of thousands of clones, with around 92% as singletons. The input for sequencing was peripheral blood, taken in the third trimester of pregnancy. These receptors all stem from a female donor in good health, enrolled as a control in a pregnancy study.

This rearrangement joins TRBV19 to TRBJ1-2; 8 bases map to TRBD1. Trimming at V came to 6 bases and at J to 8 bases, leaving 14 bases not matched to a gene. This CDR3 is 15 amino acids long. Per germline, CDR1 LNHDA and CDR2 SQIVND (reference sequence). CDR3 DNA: TGTGCCAGTAGGAGGGACAGGTCCGGCACGGGGGGCTACACCTTC. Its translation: CASRRDRSGTGGYTF. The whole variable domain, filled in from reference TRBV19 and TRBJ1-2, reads DGGITQSPKYLFRKEGQNVTLSCEQNLNHDAMYWYRQDPGQGLRLIYYSQIVNDFQKGDIAEGYSVSREKKESFPLTVTSAQKNPTAFYLCASRRDRSGTGGYTFGSGTRLTVV.

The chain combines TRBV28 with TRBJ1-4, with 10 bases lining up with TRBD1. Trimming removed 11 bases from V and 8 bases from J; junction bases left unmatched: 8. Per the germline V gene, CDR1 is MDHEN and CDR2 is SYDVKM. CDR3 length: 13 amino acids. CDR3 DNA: TGTGCCTGCTCCGGGACAGGGGAGGAAAAACTGTTTTTT. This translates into CACSGTGEEKLFF.

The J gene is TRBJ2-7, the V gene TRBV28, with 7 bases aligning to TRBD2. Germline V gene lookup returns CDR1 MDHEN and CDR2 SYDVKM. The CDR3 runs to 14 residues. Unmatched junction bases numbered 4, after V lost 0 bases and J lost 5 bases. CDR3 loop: CASSLWGLADEQYF. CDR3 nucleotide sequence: TGTGCCAGCAGTTTATGGGGGCTAGCGGACGAGCAGTACTTC.

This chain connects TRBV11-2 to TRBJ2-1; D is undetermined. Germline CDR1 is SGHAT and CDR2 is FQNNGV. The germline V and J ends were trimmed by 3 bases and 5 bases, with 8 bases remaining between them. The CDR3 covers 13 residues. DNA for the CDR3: TGTGCCAGCAGCTTGGCAGGCAACAATGAGCAGTTCTTC. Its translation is CASSLAGNNEQFF.

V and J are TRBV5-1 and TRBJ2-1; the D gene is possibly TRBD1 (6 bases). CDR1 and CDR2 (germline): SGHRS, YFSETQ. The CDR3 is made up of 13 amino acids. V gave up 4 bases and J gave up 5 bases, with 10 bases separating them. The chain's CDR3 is CASSTGQNNEQFF. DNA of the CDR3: TGCGCCAGCAGCACGGGACAAAACAATGAGCAGTTCTTC.

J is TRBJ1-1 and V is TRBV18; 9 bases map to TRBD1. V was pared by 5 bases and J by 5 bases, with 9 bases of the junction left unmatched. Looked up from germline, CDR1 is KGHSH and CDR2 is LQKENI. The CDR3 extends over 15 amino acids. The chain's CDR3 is CASSETTGGRTEAFF. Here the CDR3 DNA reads TGTGCCAGCTCAGAAACGACAGGGGGAAGGACTGAAGCTTTCTTT.

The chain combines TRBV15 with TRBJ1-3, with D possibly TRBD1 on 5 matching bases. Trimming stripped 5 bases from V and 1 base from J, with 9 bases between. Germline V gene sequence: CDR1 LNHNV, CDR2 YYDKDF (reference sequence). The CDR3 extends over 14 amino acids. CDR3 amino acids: CATSPRGSGNTIYF. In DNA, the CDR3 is TGTGCCACCAGCCCTCGGGGGTCTGGAAACACCATATATTTT.

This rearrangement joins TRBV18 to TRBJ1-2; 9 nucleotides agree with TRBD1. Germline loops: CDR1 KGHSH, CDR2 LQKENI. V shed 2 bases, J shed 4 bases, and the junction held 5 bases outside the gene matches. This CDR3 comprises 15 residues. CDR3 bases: TGTGCCAGCTCACCAGGACAGGGGAATATCTATGGCTACACCTTC. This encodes CASSPGQGNIYGYTF.

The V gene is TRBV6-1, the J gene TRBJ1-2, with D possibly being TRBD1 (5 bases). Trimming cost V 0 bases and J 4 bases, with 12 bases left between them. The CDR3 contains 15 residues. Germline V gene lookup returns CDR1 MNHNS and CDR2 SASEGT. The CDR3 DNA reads TGTGCCAGCAGTGAAGCAATACAGGTGGGCTATGGCTACACCTTC. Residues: CASSEAIQVGYGYTF.

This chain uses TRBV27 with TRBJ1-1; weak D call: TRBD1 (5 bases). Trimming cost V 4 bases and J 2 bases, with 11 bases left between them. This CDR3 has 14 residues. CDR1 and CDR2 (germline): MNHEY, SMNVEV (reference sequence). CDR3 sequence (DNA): TGTGCCAGCAGTTGGAGGGGCCTCAACACTGAAGCTTTCTTT. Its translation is CASSWRGLNTEAFF.

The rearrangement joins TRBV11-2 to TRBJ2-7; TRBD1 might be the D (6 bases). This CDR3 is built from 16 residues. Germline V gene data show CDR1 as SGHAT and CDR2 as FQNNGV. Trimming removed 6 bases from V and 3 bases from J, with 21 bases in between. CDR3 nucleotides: TGTGCCAGCAGGGATACTTTAAGGGACAAGAACTACGAGCAGTACTTC. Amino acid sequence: CASRDTLRDKNYEQYF.

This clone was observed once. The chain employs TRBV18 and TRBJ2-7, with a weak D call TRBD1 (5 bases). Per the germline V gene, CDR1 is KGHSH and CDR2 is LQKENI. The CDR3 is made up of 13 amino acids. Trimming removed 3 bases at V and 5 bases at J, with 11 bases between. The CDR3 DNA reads TGTGCCAGCTCACCGGGTCCCAGGGACGAGCAGTACTTC. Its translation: CASSPGPRDEQYF. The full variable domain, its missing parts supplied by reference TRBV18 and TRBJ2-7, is NAGVMQNPRHLVRRRGQEARLRCSPMKGHSHVYWYRQLPEEGLKFMVYLQKENIIDESGMPKERFSAEFPKEGPSILRIQQVVRGDSAAYFCASSPGPRDEQYFGPGTRLTVT.

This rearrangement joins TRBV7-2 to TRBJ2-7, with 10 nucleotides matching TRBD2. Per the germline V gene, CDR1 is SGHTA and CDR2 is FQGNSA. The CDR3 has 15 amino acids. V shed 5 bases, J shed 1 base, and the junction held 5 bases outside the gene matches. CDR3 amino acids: CASSLTSGASYEQYF. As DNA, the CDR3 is TGTGCCAGCAGCCTCACTAGCGGGGCTTCCTACGAGCAGTACTTC.

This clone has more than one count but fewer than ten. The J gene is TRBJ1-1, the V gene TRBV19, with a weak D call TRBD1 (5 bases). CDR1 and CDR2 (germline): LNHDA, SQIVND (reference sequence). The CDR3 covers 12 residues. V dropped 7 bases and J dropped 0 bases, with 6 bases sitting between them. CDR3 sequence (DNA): TGTGCCAGTACAGGGATGAACACTGAAGCTTTCTTT. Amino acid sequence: CASTGMNTEAFF.

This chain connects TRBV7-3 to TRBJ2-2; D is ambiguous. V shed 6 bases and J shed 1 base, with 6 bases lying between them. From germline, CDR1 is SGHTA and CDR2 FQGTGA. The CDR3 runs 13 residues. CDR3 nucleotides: TGTGCCAGCAGTCGAGAGAACACCGGGGAGCTGTTTTTT. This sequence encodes CASSRENTGELFF. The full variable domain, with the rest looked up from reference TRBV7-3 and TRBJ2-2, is GAGVSQTPSNKVTEKGKYVELRCDPISGHTALYWYRQSLGQGPEFLIYFQGTGAADDSGLPNDRFFAVRPEGSVSTLKIQRTERGDSAVYLCASSRENTGELFFGEGSRLTVL.

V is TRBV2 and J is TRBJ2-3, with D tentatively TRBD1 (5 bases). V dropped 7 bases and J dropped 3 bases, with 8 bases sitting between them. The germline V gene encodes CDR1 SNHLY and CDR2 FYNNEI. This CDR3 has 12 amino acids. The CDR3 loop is CASNAGTDTQYF. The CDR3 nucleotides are TGTGCCAGCAATGCAGGGACAGATACGCAGTATTTT.

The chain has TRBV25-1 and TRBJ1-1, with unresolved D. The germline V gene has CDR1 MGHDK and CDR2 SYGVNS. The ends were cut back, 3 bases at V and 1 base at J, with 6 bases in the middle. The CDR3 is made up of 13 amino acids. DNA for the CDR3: TGTGCCAGCAGTGACAGAAAGAACACTGAAGCTTTCTTT. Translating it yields CASSDRKNTEAFF.

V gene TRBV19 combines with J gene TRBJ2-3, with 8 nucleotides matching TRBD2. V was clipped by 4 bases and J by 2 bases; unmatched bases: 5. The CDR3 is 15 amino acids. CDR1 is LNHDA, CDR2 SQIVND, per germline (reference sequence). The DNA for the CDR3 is TGTGCCAGTAGTAGGACTAGCAGCATCACAGATACGCAGTATTTT. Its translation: CASSRTSSITDTQYF. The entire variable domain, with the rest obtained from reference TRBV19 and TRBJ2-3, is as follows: DGGITQSPKYLFRKEGQNVTLSCEQNLNHDAMYWYRQDPGQGLRLIYYSQIVNDFQKGDIAEGYSVSREKKESFPLTVTSAQKNPTAFYLCASSRTSSITDTQYFGPGTRLTVL.

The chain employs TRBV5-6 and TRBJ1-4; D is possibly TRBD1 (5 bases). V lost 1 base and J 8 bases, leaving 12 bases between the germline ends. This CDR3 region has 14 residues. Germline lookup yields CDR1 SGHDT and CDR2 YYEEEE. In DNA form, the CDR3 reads TGTGCCAGCAGCTTGCGGGGGGAAGAGGAAAAACTGTTTTTT. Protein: CASSLRGEEEKLFF.

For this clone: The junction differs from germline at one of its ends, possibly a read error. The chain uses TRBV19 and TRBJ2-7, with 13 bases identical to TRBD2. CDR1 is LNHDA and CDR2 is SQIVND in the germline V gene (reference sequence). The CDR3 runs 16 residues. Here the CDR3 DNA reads TGTGCCAGTAGTATATTCCCGGGACTAGCGGGGCTTCAGCCGGTCTTC. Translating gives CASSIFPGLAGLQPVF.

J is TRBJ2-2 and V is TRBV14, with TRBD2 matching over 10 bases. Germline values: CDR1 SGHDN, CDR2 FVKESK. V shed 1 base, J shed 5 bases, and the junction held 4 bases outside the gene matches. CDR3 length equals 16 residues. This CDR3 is CASSQVASGSTGELFF. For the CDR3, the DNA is TGTGCCAGCAGCCAAGTCGCTAGCGGGAGTACCGGGGAGCTGTTTTTT.

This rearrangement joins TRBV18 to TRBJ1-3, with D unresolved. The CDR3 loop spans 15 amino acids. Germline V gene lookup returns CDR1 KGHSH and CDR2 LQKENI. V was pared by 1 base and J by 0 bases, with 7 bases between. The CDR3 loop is CASSPQRNSGNTIYF. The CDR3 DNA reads TGTGCCAGCTCACCACAGCGGAACTCTGGAAACACCATATATTTT.

The CDR3 region is CSVEDVAREETQYF. CDR3 DNA: TGCAGCGTTGAAGATGTTGCCCGGGAAGAGACCCAGTACTTC. The V and J genes are TRBV29-1 and TRBJ2-5, with D unresolved. CDR1 and CDR2 from the germline V gene are SQVTM and ANQGSEA. There are 14 residues in the CDR3. V lost 0 bases to trimming and J lost 3 bases, with 11 bases between them.

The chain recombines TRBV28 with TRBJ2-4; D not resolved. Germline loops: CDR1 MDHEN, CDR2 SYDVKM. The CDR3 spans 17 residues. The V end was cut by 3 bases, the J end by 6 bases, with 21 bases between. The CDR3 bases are TGTGCCAGCAGTTTTCTCCAGGTTGAGAGTGGCGTAAACATTCAGTACTTC. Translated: CASSFLQVESGVNIQYF.

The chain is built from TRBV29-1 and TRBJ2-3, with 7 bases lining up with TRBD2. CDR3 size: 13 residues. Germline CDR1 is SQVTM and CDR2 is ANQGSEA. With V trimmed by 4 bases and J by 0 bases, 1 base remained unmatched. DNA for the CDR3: TGCAGCGTTGTCGGGGGGAGCACAGATACGCAGTATTTT. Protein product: CSVVGGSTDTQYF.

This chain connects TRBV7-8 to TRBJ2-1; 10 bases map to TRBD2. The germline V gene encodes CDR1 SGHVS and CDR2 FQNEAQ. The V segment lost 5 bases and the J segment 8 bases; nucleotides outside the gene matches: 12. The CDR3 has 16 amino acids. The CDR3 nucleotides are TGTGCCAGCAGCCCGCGGACTAGCGGACCAGCAGATGAGCAGTTCTTC. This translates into CASSPRTSGPADEQFF.

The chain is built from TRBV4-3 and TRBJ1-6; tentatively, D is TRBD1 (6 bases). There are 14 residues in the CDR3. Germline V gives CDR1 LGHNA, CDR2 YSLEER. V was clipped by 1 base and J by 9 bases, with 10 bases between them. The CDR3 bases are TGCGCCAGCAGCCAAGGGCTGGGGGCTTCACCCCTCCACTTT. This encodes CASSQGLGASPLHF.

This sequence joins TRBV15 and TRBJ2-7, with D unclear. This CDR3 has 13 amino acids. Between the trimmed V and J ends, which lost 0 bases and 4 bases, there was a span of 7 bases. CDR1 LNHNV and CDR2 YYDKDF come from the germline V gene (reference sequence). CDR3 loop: CATSRDVRYEQYF. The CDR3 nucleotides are TGTGCCACCAGCAGAGATGTGCGATACGAGCAGTACTTC.

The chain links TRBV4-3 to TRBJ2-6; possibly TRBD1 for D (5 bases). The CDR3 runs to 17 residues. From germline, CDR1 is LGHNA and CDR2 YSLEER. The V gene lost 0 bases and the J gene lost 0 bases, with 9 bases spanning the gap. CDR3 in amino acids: CASSQEGAFSGANVLTF. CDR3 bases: TGCGCCAGCAGCCAAGAAGGGGCCTTCTCTGGGGCCAACGTCCTGACTTTC.

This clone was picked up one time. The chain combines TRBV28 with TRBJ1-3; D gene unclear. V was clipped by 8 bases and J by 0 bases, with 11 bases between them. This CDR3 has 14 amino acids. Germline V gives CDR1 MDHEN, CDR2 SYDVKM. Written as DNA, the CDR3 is TGTGCCAGCCTTGGAGGCACCTCTGGAAACACCATATATTTT. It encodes CASLGGTSGNTIYF.